The entry below describes one TCR beta chain. Deletions cut 8 bases from V and 0 bases from J, with 8 bases between. CDR3 size: 13 residues. Per the germline V gene, CDR1 is MNHEY and CDR2 is SVGAGI. Using immunoSEQ multiplex PCR, the repertoire was profiled, and TCRdb retains in-frame clones only, with some absent. The table records roughly 150,000 clones, approximately 93% of them present only once. The data are from a study of control samples from healthy donors and cancer patients. The sequencing input was blood. The receptor was isolated from a man aged 50 to 59 in good health. The gene calls are TRBV6-5 and TRBJ1-5, with D perhaps TRBD1 (6 bases). In DNA form, the CDR3 reads TGTGCCAGCGGACAGATTAGCAATCAGCCCCAGCATTTT. Translated, it gives CASGQISNQPQHF.